The rows below give T cell receptor beta chains drawn from one sample of a study of identifying expanded T cells in peripheral blood. Assay: immunoSEQ multiplex PCR; the TCRdb copy retains only in-frame clones and omits some. The sample comprises 100,000 to 150,000 clones, 75% to 90% of which are singletons, and less than 4% rests with the top ten. The sequenced material came from blood. The receptors derive from a person aged 18 to 69 in good health. Each CDR3 is given without its conserved first and last residue.

CDR3 protein: AISEAGASYEQY
J gene: TRBJ2-7
V gene: TRBV10-3

CDR3 protein: ASSLEVSGANVLT
J gene: TRBJ2-6
V gene: TRBV7-3

CDR3 protein: ASSPQTVLNEKLF
J gene: TRBJ1-4
V gene: TRBV21-1

CDR3 protein: ASSYSRHTGNQPQH
J gene: TRBJ1-5
V gene: TRBV6-5

CDR3 protein: ASRDRGTDTQY
J gene: TRBJ2-3
V gene: TRBV30

CDR3 protein: SVGGQNYGYT
J gene: TRBJ1-2
V gene: TRBV29-1

CDR3 protein: ASSLVGDSYEQY
J gene: TRBJ2-7
V gene: TRBV27

CDR3 protein: ASSLAGVAGETQY
J gene: TRBJ2-5
V gene: TRBV5-1

CDR3 protein: ASRHTEREQF
J gene: TRBJ2-1
V gene: TRBV6-6

CDR3 protein: ASSSPGTGYYGYT
J gene: TRBJ1-2
V gene: TRBV6-5

CDR3 protein: ASSHGQGREKLF
J gene: TRBJ1-4
V gene: TRBV7-9

CDR3 protein: ASRRGLETQY
J gene: TRBJ2-5
V gene: TRBV5-6

CDR3 protein: AWSVLSVYRGYT
J gene: TRBJ1-2
V gene: TRBV30

CDR3 protein: ASSEAGLTDTQY
J gene: TRBJ2-3
V gene: TRBV9

CDR3 protein: ASSLRGGRSDTQY
J gene: TRBJ2-3
V gene: TRBV5-6

CDR3 protein: SATPFGGYT
J gene: TRBJ1-2
V gene: TRBV20-1

CDR3 protein: ASSYTGFSPLH
J gene: TRBJ1-6
V gene: TRBV7-9

CDR3 protein: ASSLGTIDSPLH
J gene: TRBJ1-6
V gene: TRBV7-6

CDR3 protein: ARNSHQSSYEQY
J gene: TRBJ2-7
V gene: TRBV2

CDR3 protein: ASSAHIGSEEQF
J gene: TRBJ2-1
V gene: TRBV5-1

CDR3 protein: ASSDMSNTGELF
J gene: TRBJ2-2
V gene: TRBV5-1

CDR3 protein: ASSFTSAGEGFTDTQY
J gene: TRBJ2-3
V gene: TRBV7-9

CDR3 protein: ASSVDPTPKPYEQY
J gene: TRBJ2-7
V gene: TRBV9

CDR3 protein: ASSLTGGHEKLF
J gene: TRBJ1-4
V gene: TRBV4-3

CDR3 protein: ASSPGTGNMNTEAF
J gene: TRBJ1-1
V gene: TRBV9

CDR3 protein: AWSNRVRSGNTIY
J gene: TRBJ1-3
V gene: TRBV30

CDR3 protein: ASSSAITRGNEKLF
J gene: TRBJ1-4
V gene: TRBV5-1

CDR3 protein: ASSPRRYEQY
J gene: TRBJ2-7
V gene: TRBV11-2

CDR3 protein: ATQERGMKAEAF
J gene: TRBJ1-1
V gene: TRBV28

CDR3 protein: ASSPPNGPGGNQPQH
J gene: TRBJ1-5
V gene: TRBV18

CDR3 protein: ASSPDGLYGYT
J gene: TRBJ1-2
V gene: TRBV18

CDR3 protein: ASSISLLSTDTQY
J gene: TRBJ2-3
V gene: TRBV19